This entry is about one T cell receptor beta chain. It lacks a known antigen. Base qualities are missing; no much larger clone stands one base away. This sample is drawn from a study of T cell responses to AZD1222 COVID-19 vaccine (dated by TCRdb to the early 2020s). Turning to the overall study: A total of under 250 trial participants underwent TCR sequencing, of whom some 200 had received two doses of AZD1222 and some 26 had received two doses of the MenACWY control vaccine. Trial participants were enrolled into age subgroups of 18-55, 56-69 and 70-plus years, which contained around 150, 28 and 57 TCR-sequenced participants, respectively.

Summary of the overall study and its limitations: The 56-69-year group was small, and its depth increase did not reach significance, likely because of low power. Participants were mostly white British, with more females than males. The authors suggested clonal diversity may have been underestimated. After two AZD1222 doses, spike-specific TCR breadth and depth were significantly higher than at day 0 and than in MenACWY recipients. Only 5 to 7 AZD1222 recipients were SARS-CoV-2 seropositive at baseline, limiting conclusions about previously exposed vaccinees. The whole spike protein was spanned by vaccine-associated CD4 TCRs, and dominant responses were seen in regions 160-218 and 743-854. Reportedly, almost half of the unique spike-specific TCRs recognized epitopes lying outside the regions that are mutated in the B.1.351 and B.1.1.7 variants. Because no samples from the day 14 peak response were available, repertoires could be characterized only after the peak T cell response.

The sample's time point label, in plain terms: baseline before first vaccination. Explained via the paper, the treatment or condition label denotes: meningococcal conjugate vaccine given as trial control. Vaccinee samples were obtained from the UK trials COV001 and COV002, which included a single-blind randomized controlled phase 2/3 trial of AZD1222 (ChAdOx1 nCoV-19) in healthy adults. For TCRbeta chain sequencing, PBMC samples were collected from trial participants at day 0 and at day 28 after the second dose. The CDR3 regions of human TCRbeta chains were subjected to immunosequencing. The authors' analysis ran thus. Repertoire TCRs were matched against a reference library of SARS-CoV-2-specific TCRs generated with the MIRA antigen-specificity platform. Breadth was defined as the fraction of unique TCRs that were SARS-CoV-2-associated, and depth was defined as the fraction of total T cells that were SARS-CoV-2-associated. Using the MIRA data, every spike-specific TCR was mapped to the spike region that the TCR reacted to and assigned to either a CD4 or a CD8 class. Log10-transformed breadth and depth values were compared by one-way ANOVA with Sidak's multiple comparisons tests. TCRdb took this table from immuneACCESS and kept in-frame rearrangements with V and J called. Such tables lack part of the clones; where checked against another copy, unresolved V genes explain under half of the gap, and the rest is unexplained. V and J calls and clone size are those listed in that table; D and trimming were worked out from the DNA. The sample table lists 80,000 to 95,000 clones, roughly 90% of them with a count of one. The top ten hold under 5% of the sample.

Counted from cysteine to phenylalanine, this CDR3 has 16 amino acids. Only the CDR3 DNA is retained, 48 bases long and in frame from the first base. The germline V gene specifies KGHSH as CDR1 and LQKENI as CDR2. Germline trimming: 1 base from V, 4 bases from J; junction bases outside gene matches: 7. The starting material was peripheral blood, obtained on day 0 of MenACWY control vaccination. The clonotype originates from an adult in good health. The sequence links TRBV18 to TRBJ2-3, and TRBD2 matches 8 of the central bases. Here is the DNA: TGTGCCAGCTCACCACTGCCCAGCGGGAGTGCAGATACGCAGTATTTT. It translates to CASSPLPSGSADTQYF.